This TCR beta chain was found in a study of blood T cell repertoires in COVID-19. The wider study: Italy, Spain and the United States were the sources of the convalescent and acute COVID-19 samples. T cells, B-cell-depleted T cells, or PBMCs supplied cDNA or gDNA.

The authors' processing: Estimated nucleated cell counts came from reference gene primer amplification. Libraries were prepared by immunoSEQ multiplex PCR; TCRdb keeps only in-frame clonotypes and omits some of them. From that table come the V and J calls and clone size; the DNA was used to work out D and trimming. The sample has tens of thousands of clones, 65% to 70% seen once. Trimming removed 6 bases from V and 8 bases from J; junction bases left unmatched: 8. The CDR3 covers 13 residues. The source is a human donor in a cohort sampled during active COVID-19. Sequencing was done on a sample of peripheral blood. The rearrangement joins TRBV12-3 or TRBV12-4 to TRBJ1-2, with 8 bases aligning to TRBD1. CDR3: CASRYQGAQGYTF. DNA for the CDR3: TGTGCCAGCAGGTACCAGGGGGCGCAGGGCTACACCTTC.